The 24 T cell receptor beta chains in this list originate from one sample, sequenced in a study of OX40 agonist ivuxolimab in advanced cancers. Data came from immunoSEQ multiplex PCR; TCRdb stores just in-frame clones and leaves some out. In the table there are about 36,000 clones, about 88% of which are singletons. The sequencing here drew on CD4+ or CD8+ T cells sorted from blood, taken in a trial of the OX40 agonist ivuxolimab. The source of these receptors is an adult with an advanced solid tumor such as melanoma, head and neck, liver or kidney cancer.

The chain employs TRBV18 and TRBJ2-7; 7 positions agree with TRBD1. Germline V gene data show CDR1 as KGHSH and CDR2 as LQKENI. The CDR3 loop spans 15 amino acids. V lost 1 base and J lost 4; bases outside the gene matches: 7. CDR3 region: CASSPRQGQLYEQYF. The CDR3 nucleotides read TGTGCCAGCTCACCACGACAGGGCCAACTTTACGAGCAGTACTTC.

The CDR3 nucleotides are TGTGCCAGCAGCTTAGTTCCACAGAACACTGAAGCTTTCTTT. It is translated as CASSLVPQNTEAFF. The gene calls are TRBV7-2 and TRBJ1-1; D is uncertain. The V gene's germline CDR1 is SGHTA and CDR2 FQGNSA. This CDR3 has 14 residues. The V gene lost 1 base and the J gene lost 1 base, with 7 bases spanning the gap.

The chain has TRBV28 and TRBJ1-1, with TRBD1 matching 7 bases. The trim removed 8 bases at V and 1 base at J, leaving 4 bases unmatched. CDR1 MDHEN and CDR2 SYDVKM come from the germline V gene. CDR3 length: 13 amino acids. CDR3 in DNA: TGTGCCAGCCGGACAGGCGGGAACACTGAAGCTTTCTTT. It is translated as CASRTGGNTEAFF.

The chain employs TRBV5-1 and TRBJ1-1; D uncertain. V lost 5 bases to trimming and J lost 1 base, with 6 bases between them. Germline loops: CDR1 SGHRS, CDR2 YFSETQ. The CDR3 is made up of 12 amino acids. Here the CDR3 reads CASRLENTEAFF. DNA of the CDR3: TGCGCCAGCAGGTTAGAGAACACTGAAGCTTTCTTT.

The chain uses TRBV6-5 and TRBJ1-5, with 9 bases lining up with TRBD1. The V gene's germline CDR1 is MNHEY and CDR2 SVGAGI. V lost 6 bases, J lost 7 bases, and 10 bases stayed unmatched. The CDR3 has 15 amino acids. For the CDR3, the DNA is TGTGCCAGCAGGGACCGGGACAGGGCTTCCCAGCCCCAGCATTTT. Amino acids: CASRDRDRASQPQHF.

The chain uses TRBV11-3 and TRBJ2-3; D possibly corresponds to TRBD2 (6 bases). The CDR3 extends over 14 amino acids. The germline V gene encodes CDR1 SGHNT and CDR2 YENEEA. The V end lost 3 bases, the J end lost 5 bases, and 12 bases lay between the germline ends. For the CDR3, the DNA is TGTGCCAGCAGCTTCTCGGGAGCGGGAGATACGCAGTATTTT. Protein sequence: CASSFSGAGDTQYF.

Only a few counts were recorded for this clone. The rearrangement joins TRBV5-1 to TRBJ1-1, with a weak D call TRBD1 (5 bases). Trimming removed 2 bases from V and 0 bases from J, with 8 bases in between. This CDR3 is built from 14 residues. Germline lookup yields CDR1 SGHRS and CDR2 YFSETQ. The CDR3 sequence: CASSFQGMNTEAFF. The CDR3, as DNA: TGCGCCAGCAGCTTCCAGGGAATGAACACTGAAGCTTTCTTT.

In this sample, this clone turned up a few times. V usage is TRBV6-1 and J usage is TRBJ1-2, with TRBD1 matching 7 bases. The CDR3 extends over 12 amino acids. CDR1 and CDR2 (germline): MNHNS, SASEGT. The V segment lost 6 bases and the J segment 8 bases; nucleotides outside the gene matches: 6. In DNA, the CDR3 is TGTGCCAGCAGGAGGACAGGCGAGGGCTACACCTTC. It is translated as CASRRTGEGYTF.

V usage is TRBV11-2 and J usage is TRBJ2-5; D possibly corresponds to TRBD2 (5 bases). The germline CDR1 and CDR2 sequences are SGHAT and FQNNGV. Trimming pared 2 bases from V and 4 bases from J, leaving 14 bases between. CDR3 length: 15 amino acids. The CDR3 protein is CASSLPSGRAETQYF. CDR3 bases: TGTGCCAGCAGCTTACCCAGCGGCCGTGCAGAGACCCAGTACTTC.

This clone was seen a single time. The rearrangement joins TRBV19 to TRBJ1-4; 8 bases match TRBD1. The germline V gene has CDR1 LNHDA and CDR2 SQIVND (reference sequence). The CDR3 length is 13 residues. V was clipped by 10 bases and J by 7 bases; unmatched bases: 8. CDR3 protein: CATQGARSEKLFF. CDR3 in DNA: TGTGCCACCCAGGGGGCGCGGAGTGAAAAACTGTTTTTT.

The chain combines TRBV19 with TRBJ2-1; D is ambiguous. The CDR3 is 14 amino acids. V gave up 3 bases and J gave up 8 bases, with 14 bases separating them. Germline V gives CDR1 LNHDA, CDR2 SQIVND (reference sequence). The CDR3 DNA is TGTGCCAGTAGTATCGGGCTGCCTAAGGATGAGCAGTTCTTC. Protein product: CASSIGLPKDEQFF.

The chain links TRBV28 to TRBJ2-7; 8 nucleotides align to TRBD1. This CDR3 contains 14 residues. V trimming: 5 bases; J trimming: 7 bases; junction bases outside the gene matches: 10. From germline, CDR1 is MDHEN and CDR2 SYDVKM. The CDR3 bases are TGTGCCAGCAGTCTAGGGCAGGGGGCGGGGGAGCAGTACTTC. It translates to CASSLGQGAGEQYF.

The chain is built from TRBV28 and TRBJ2-2; the D is unclear. The CDR3 loop spans 12 amino acids. Germline-derived CDR1 and CDR2 are MDHEN and SYDVKM. V shed 2 bases and J shed 6 bases, with 4 bases lying between them. CDR3 region: CASSLAPGELFF. The CDR3 DNA reads as TGTGCCAGCAGTTTAGCCCCCGGGGAGCTGTTTTTT.

The V gene is TRBV27, the J gene TRBJ1-5; D is unclear. Germline assignment: CDR1 MNHEY and CDR2 SMNVEV (reference sequence). V was trimmed by 2 bases and J by 1 base, leaving 9 bases between them. The CDR3 runs 15 residues. The CDR3 region is CASSLIKRSNQPQHF. The CDR3 region has the DNA TGTGCCAGCAGTTTAATTAAAAGGAGCAATCAGCCCCAGCATTTT.

This clone was observed a few times. CDR3 sequence: CASTGLVGAEYSNQPQHF. The CDR3 nucleotides read TGTGCCAGCACGGGTTTGGTGGGGGCGGAATATAGCAATCAGCCCCAGCATTTT. The V gene is TRBV28, the J gene TRBJ1-5, with D possibly TRBD1 on 6 matching bases. Germline CDR1 MDHEN, CDR2 SYDVKM. This CDR3 region has 18 residues. V lost 7 bases and J 0 bases, leaving 22 bases between the germline ends.

CDR3 residues: CASSAYNSYEQYF. CDR3 bases: TGTGCCAGCTCCGCCTATAATTCCTACGAGCAGTACTTC. The chain combines TRBV28 with TRBJ2-7; D is uncertain. V was pared by 8 bases and J by 1 base, with 12 bases between. This CDR3 contains 13 residues. Germline assignment: CDR1 MDHEN and CDR2 SYDVKM.

The chain has TRBV11-2 and TRBJ2-5, with TRBD1 identical over 8 bases. V was clipped by 6 bases and J by 5 bases; unmatched bases: 8. In germline, CDR1 is SGHAT, CDR2 FQNNGV. The CDR3 loop spans 14 amino acids. The CDR3 spells CASSSTGGFETQYF. The CDR3 DNA is TGTGCCAGCAGTTCAACAGGGGGTTTTGAGACCCAGTACTTC.

This clone was recorded a few times. The rearrangement uses TRBV7-9 and TRBJ1-2; perhaps TRBD1 as D (6 bases). There are 13 residues in the CDR3. The V end was cut by 0 bases, the J end by 7 bases, with 9 bases between. Germline V lookup: CDR1 SEHNR, CDR2 FQNEAQ (reference sequence). As DNA, the CDR3 is TGTGCCAGCAGCTTAGCCAGGGGTGGTGGCTACACCTTC. Translation gives CASSLARGGGYTF.

The chain recombines TRBV6-5 with TRBJ2-2; unclear D gene. Trimming took 5 bases from V and 5 from J, leaving 12 bases between them. CDR1 and CDR2 from the germline V gene are MNHEY and SVGAGI. The CDR3 has 14 residues. This CDR3 reads CASSREFGTGELFF. The CDR3 DNA reads as TGTGCCAGCAGTAGGGAATTTGGTACCGGGGAGCTGTTTTTT.

The rearrangement links TRBV15 to TRBJ1-2; no clear D gene. Trimming removed 0 bases at V and 1 base at J, with 12 bases between. Germline V gene sequence: CDR1 LNHNV, CDR2 YYDKDF (reference sequence). The CDR3 loop spans 16 amino acids. The CDR3 nucleotides read TGTGCCACCAGCAGAGATCCAGGACCCGTTAACTATGGCTACACCTTC. Its protein product is CATSRDPGPVNYGYTF.

The gene calls are TRBV4-1 and TRBJ2-7; no clear D. Germline CDR1 reads MGHRA; CDR2 reads YSYEKL. There are 14 residues in the CDR3. Trimming cost V 4 bases and J 6 bases, with 16 bases left between them. The chain's CDR3 is CASSPRTDPPEQYF. The CDR3 nucleotides are TGCGCCAGCAGCCCGCGTACCGACCCGCCCGAGCAGTACTTC.

The J gene is TRBJ2-7, the V gene TRBV18, with 9 bases matching TRBD1. The CDR3 has 15 amino acids. V gave up 6 bases and J gave up 3 bases; unmatched junction bases: 9. Germline V gene data show CDR1 as KGHSH and CDR2 as LQKENI. CDR3 in DNA: TGTGCCAGCTCCCACACCGGGACAGGGTTCTACGAGCAGTACTTC. Its translation: CASSHTGTGFYEQYF.

This clone came up a few times. V gene TRBV18 combines with J gene TRBJ2-7, with 12 nucleotides matching TRBD1. Germline V gene sequence: CDR1 KGHSH, CDR2 LQKENI. The CDR3 runs to 15 residues. Losses at the gene ends were 1 base for V and 7 bases for J; bases not matched to a gene: 5. For the CDR3, the DNA is TGTGCCAGCTCACCACGGGGACAGGGGGCACAAGAGCAGTACTTC. Its protein is CASSPRGQGAQEQYF.

The V and J genes are TRBV5-1 and TRBJ2-1; 9 bases match TRBD1. CDR1 SGHRS and CDR2 YFSETQ come from the germline V gene. J was trimmed by 4 bases and V by 5 bases; bases with no gene match: 7. The CDR3 consists of 15 residues. The CDR3 sequence is CASRLSGQGYNEQFF. Here the CDR3 DNA reads TGCGCCAGCAGACTCTCGGGACAGGGATACAATGAGCAGTTCTTC.